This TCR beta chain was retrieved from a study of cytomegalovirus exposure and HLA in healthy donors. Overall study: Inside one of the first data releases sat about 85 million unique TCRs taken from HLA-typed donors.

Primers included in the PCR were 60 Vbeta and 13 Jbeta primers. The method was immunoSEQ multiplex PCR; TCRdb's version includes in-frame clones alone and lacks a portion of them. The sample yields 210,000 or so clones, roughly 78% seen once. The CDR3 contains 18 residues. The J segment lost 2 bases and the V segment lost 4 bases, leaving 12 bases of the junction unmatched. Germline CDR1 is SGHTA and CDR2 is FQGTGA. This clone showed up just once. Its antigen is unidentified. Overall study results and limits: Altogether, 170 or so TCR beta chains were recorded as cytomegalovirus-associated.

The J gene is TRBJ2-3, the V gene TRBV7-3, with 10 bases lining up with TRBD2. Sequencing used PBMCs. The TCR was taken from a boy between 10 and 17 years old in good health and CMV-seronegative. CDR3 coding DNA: TGTGCCAGCAGCTCTGGAACTAGCGGGGTTCATTTCACAGATACGCAGTATTTT. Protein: CASSSGTSGVHFTDTQYF.